This T cell receptor (beta chain) was sequenced for a study of shared clonotypes between healthy human individuals. Assay used: immunoSEQ multiplex PCR; TCRdb lists only in-frame clones, some missing. This sample has 2 million to 2.5 million clones, with around 95% found just once. Germline CDR1 is SGHRS and CDR2 is YFSETQ. Trimming removed 0 bases at V and 1 base at J, with 11 bases between. The CDR3 is 16 residues long. The chain employs TRBV5-1 and TRBJ1-3; D is ambiguous. Sequenced sample: naive CD4+ T cells sorted from blood. Noted subset: CD45RA+ positively selected. This clonotype was sampled from a man between 18 and 35 years old in good health. The CDR3 DNA reads TGCGCCAGCAGCTTGGAACCAATCGGATCTGGAAACACCATATATTTT. This gives the protein CASSLEPIGSGNTIYF.